These 32 T cell receptor beta chains were sequenced from one sample in a study of blood T cell repertoires in COVID-19 (dated by TCRdb to about 2020). Library prep was done by the immunoSEQ multiplex PCR assay. The clones in this table, taken by TCRdb from immuneACCESS, are in-frame only. Not every clone is retained; where verified, under half of the shortfall comes from an unresolved V gene, and the cause of the rest is unknown. The sample contains 65,000 to 100,000 clones, 80% to 90% of them found a single time. Of the sample, 15% is held by the ten largest clones. Sample: peripheral blood. All receptors come from an elderly woman with acute or convalescent COVID-19.

The V and J genes are TRBV19 and TRBJ2-1, with D hard to call. CDR3 length: 14 residues. CDR1 is LNHDA and CDR2 is SQIVND in the germline V gene (reference sequence). V gave up 1 base and J gave up 5 bases, with 9 bases separating them. The CDR3: CASSIGAWDNEQFF. The CDR3 nucleotides are TGTGCCAGTAGTATAGGGGCTTGGGACAATGAGCAGTTCTTC. The full variable domain, with the rest looked up from reference TRBV19 and TRBJ2-1, is DGGITQSPKYLFRKEGQNVTLSCEQNLNHDAMYWYRQDPGQGLRLIYYSQIVNDFQKGDIAEGYSVSREKKESFPLTVTSAQKNPTAFYLCASSIGAWDNEQFFGPGTRLTVL.

This clone showed up just a few times. The chain combines TRBV9 with TRBJ2-1; D not certain. This CDR3 comprises 15 residues. The germline V gene encodes CDR1 SGDLS and CDR2 YYNGEE. Trimming cost V 4 bases and J 4 bases, with 15 bases left between them. Written as DNA, the CDR3 is TGTGCCAGCAGCCCCTCCCCCTGGGCGTACAATGAGCAGTTCTTC. It yields the protein CASSPSPWAYNEQFF.

The chain combines TRBV29-1 with TRBJ2-7, with 7 bases matching TRBD1. V was pared by 5 bases and J by 5 bases, with 21 bases of the junction left unmatched. Germline loops: CDR1 SQVTM, CDR2 ANQGSEA. This CDR3 has 17 residues. For the CDR3, the DNA is TGCAGCGTTTTAACGGACAGGAGGTTATTCGATCCCCACGAGCAGTACTTC. Its translation is CSVLTDRRLFDPHEQYF.

The chain carries TRBV5-4 and TRBJ2-2; 9 bases line up with TRBD2. The germline CDR1 and CDR2 sequences are SGHNT and YYREEE (reference sequence). This CDR3 contains 18 residues. The CDR3 DNA sequence: TGTCCCCCCAGCCCAACCCGGGGGGCGGGGGGGCGGAACGGGGAGCTGTTTTTT. Its protein is CPPSPTRGAGGRNGELFF.

The rearrangement links TRBV2 to TRBJ1-3; a possible D gene is TRBD1 (6 bases). V lost 2 bases, J lost 0 bases, and 11 bases lay in between. The CDR3 runs to 16 residues. Looked up from germline, CDR1 is SNHLY and CDR2 is FYNNEI. The CDR3: CASSERGGYSGNTIYF. In DNA, the CDR3 is TGTGCCAGCAGTGAAAGGGGGGGCTACTCTGGAAACACCATATATTTT.

This clone has only a few counts. The CDR3 DNA is TGTGCCAGCTCCTGGTCAGGGGGCAGGGGGGCCGGGGAGCTGTTTTTT. It specifies CASSWSGGRGAGELFF. The genes are TRBV2 and TRBJ2-2; the match to TRBD1 covers 8 bases. Per germline, CDR1 SNHLY and CDR2 FYNNEI. The CDR3 runs 16 residues. The J segment lost 6 bases and the V segment lost 8 bases, leaving 14 bases of the junction unmatched.

This clone was picked up one time. The chain recombines TRBV19 with TRBJ1-2; D ambiguous. Germline loops: CDR1 LNHDA, CDR2 SQIVND (reference sequence). The CDR3 contains 10 residues. Trimming removed 6 bases at V and 8 bases at J, with 7 bases between. The CDR3 coding sequence is TGTGCCAGTAGGGCTGGCGGCTACACCTTC. Residues: CASRAGGYTF.

The V and J genes are TRBV6-5 and TRBJ1-2; TRBD1 might be the D (5 bases). This CDR3 comprises 15 residues. CDR1 and CDR2 from the germline V gene are MNHEY and SVGAGI. Trimming cost V 7 bases and J 3 bases, with 18 bases left between them. The DNA of the CDR3 is TGTGCCAGCATTAATATGGGGCAGTTTCACTATGGCTACACCTTC. The encoded protein is CASINMGQFHYGYTF.

The rearrangement uses TRBV20-1 and TRBJ1-6; 7 bases are a match to TRBD1. CDR1 and CDR2 from the germline V gene are DFQATT and SNEGSKA (reference sequence). The CDR3 spans 14 residues. V dropped 3 bases and J dropped 10; count of bases not matched to a gene: 9. As DNA, the CDR3 is TGCAGTGCTAGTAAGGGGGCAAGAGACTCACCCCTCCACTTT. Residues: CSASKGARDSPLHF.

This rearrangement joins TRBV30 to TRBJ1-3, with D maybe TRBD1 (6 bases). Germline CDR1 and CDR2: GTSNPN and SVGIG (reference sequence). V dropped 3 bases and J dropped 0 bases, with 12 bases sitting between them. The CDR3 has 15 amino acids. The CDR3 here is CAWRKQGRSGNTIYF. Written as DNA, the CDR3 is TGTGCCTGGAGGAAACAGGGCCGCTCTGGAAACACCATATATTTT.

The rearrangement links TRBV5-4 to TRBJ1-4; no definite D call. CDR3 length: 13 residues. V dropped 1 base and J dropped 12 bases, with 13 bases sitting between them. CDR1 is SGHNT and CDR2 is YYREEE in the germline V gene (reference sequence). The CDR3 DNA reads as TGTGCCAGCAGCTTGCCCCTGAACGGGGAACTGTTTTTT. Translated, it gives CASSLPLNGELFF.

This clone was counted a few times. J is TRBJ2-2 and V is TRBV27; 7 bases map to TRBD2. V shed 10 bases and J 3 bases; nucleotides not matched to a gene: 8. In germline, CDR1 is MNHEY, CDR2 SMNVEV (reference sequence). This CDR3 comprises 14 residues. The CDR3: CATRGAGDTGELFF. Here the CDR3 DNA reads TGTGCCACCCGTGGGGCGGGAGACACCGGGGAGCTGTTTTTT.

This clone appeared a single time. The chain is built from TRBV28 and TRBJ2-3; TRBD2 matches at 13 bases. J was trimmed by 4 bases and V by 6 bases; bases with no gene match: 4. The germline CDR1 and CDR2 sequences are MDHEN and SYDVKM. The CDR3 has 15 amino acids. The CDR3 loop reads CASSPGTSGADTQYF. In nucleotides, the CDR3 is TGTGCCAGCAGCCCCGGGACTAGCGGGGCAGATACGCAGTATTTT.

The rearrangement links TRBV18 to TRBJ1-3, with a tentative D call TRBD1 (5 bases). Per the germline V gene, CDR1 is KGHSH and CDR2 is LQKENI. This CDR3 is 15 amino acids long. Deletions cut 0 bases from V and 2 bases from J, with 8 bases between. CDR3 nucleotides: TGTGCCAGCTCACCACCGGACATAACTGGAAACACCATATATTTT. Encoded protein: CASSPPDITGNTIYF.

On this clone: Other nucleotide sequences in the sample specify the same CDR3. The V and J genes are TRBV28 and TRBJ2-7; TRBD2 might be the D (5 bases). Germline values: CDR1 MDHEN, CDR2 SYDVKM. V was shortened by 6 bases and J by 7 bases, with 10 bases between the two germline ends. The CDR3 runs 11 residues. The CDR3 nucleotides are TGTGCCAGCAGCCTGGAGCGGGAGCAGTACTTC. Its protein is CASSLEREQYF.

The J gene is TRBJ1-6, the V gene TRBV19; D unresolved. V gave up 7 bases and J gave up 3 bases, with 10 bases separating them. Germline V gives CDR1 LNHDA, CDR2 SQIVND (reference sequence). The CDR3 has 14 amino acids. CDR3 amino acids: CASTGGFYNSPLHF. CDR3 in DNA: TGTGCCAGTACGGGCGGGTTCTATAATTCACCCCTCCACTTT.

This clone was counted a few times. The gene calls are TRBV5-1 and TRBJ1-2; D uncertain. The CDR3 is 13 residues long. Trimming took 0 bases from V and 1 from J, leaving 4 bases between them. Germline V lookup: CDR1 SGHRS, CDR2 YFSETQ. The CDR3 spells CASSLDNNYGYTF. CDR3 nucleotide sequence: TGCGCCAGCAGCTTGGACAATAACTATGGCTACACCTTC.

The chain carries TRBV28 and TRBJ1-5; the match to TRBD1 covers 9 bases. The CDR3 length is 14 residues. Germline V gives CDR1 MDHEN, CDR2 SYDVKM. Losses at the gene ends were 10 bases for V and 1 base for J; bases not matched to a gene: 5. DNA of the CDR3: TGTGCCACCAACAGGGGGCAGAGCAATCAGCCCCAGCATTTT. It codes for CATNRGQSNQPQHF.

This chain links TRBV11-3 with TRBJ2-6; D is undetermined. This CDR3 has 14 amino acids. Germline-derived CDR1 and CDR2 are SGHNT and YENEEA. V lost 5 bases to trimming and J lost 1 base, with 6 bases between them. The CDR3 DNA is TGTGCCAGCAGCCCTACGTCTGGGGCCAACGTCCTGACTTTC. Translated, it gives CASSPTSGANVLTF.

The J gene is TRBJ1-5, the V gene TRBV7-2; 8 bases align to TRBD1. The CDR3 length is 15 residues. V lost 5 bases, J lost 3 bases, and 6 bases stayed unmatched. The germline V gene encodes CDR1 SGHTA and CDR2 FQGNSA. In DNA form, the CDR3 reads TGTGCCAGCAGCCCCCCGGACAGGGACAATCAGCCCCAGCATTTT. Translation: CASSPPDRDNQPQHF.

The chain carries TRBV6-5 and TRBJ1-5, with 7 nucleotides matching TRBD1. V lost 4 bases to trimming and J lost 2 bases; unmatched junction nucleotides: 2. The CDR3 is made up of 14 amino acids. Germline V gene data show CDR1 as MNHEY and CDR2 as SVGAGI. This CDR3 is CASSSQGGNQPQHF. The CDR3 bases are TGTGCCAGCAGTTCTCAGGGGGGCAATCAGCCCCAGCATTTT.

The chain carries TRBV19 and TRBJ1-2, with 7 bases fitting TRBD1. Germline-derived CDR1 and CDR2 are LNHDA and SQIVND (reference sequence). J lost 8 bases, V lost 2 bases, and 8 bases had no gene match. This CDR3 region has 14 residues. The CDR3 nucleotides read TGTGCCAGTAGTATACCGGGACAGTTCTTAGGCTACACCTTC. This gives the protein CASSIPGQFLGYTF.

The J gene is TRBJ2-5, the V gene TRBV3-1 (or the pseudogene TRBV3-2); 8 nucleotides match TRBD1. V lost 5 bases and J lost 4; bases outside the gene matches: 6. CDR1 is LGHDT, CDR2 YNNKEL, per germline (reference sequence). This CDR3 region has 14 residues. CDR3 DNA: TGTGCCAGCAGCGACGGACAGGGCAGAGAGACCCAGTACTTC. It is translated as CASSDGQGRETQYF.

V gene TRBV7-2 combines with J gene TRBJ2-1; D gene ambiguous. The germline V gene encodes CDR1 SGHTA and CDR2 FQGNSA. Trimming removed 3 bases at V and 8 bases at J, with 14 bases between. This CDR3 has 14 amino acids. The CDR3 sequence: CASSFLRALDEQFF. Here the CDR3 DNA reads TGTGCCAGCAGCTTCTTACGAGCGCTGGATGAGCAGTTCTTC.

This clone was seen repeatedly, ten times or more. The chain joins TRBV6-2 or TRBV6-3 to TRBJ2-5; 13 bases line up with TRBD2. The CDR3 loop spans 16 amino acids. After removal of 4 bases from V and 1 base from J, the junction contained 3 bases not matched to a gene. From germline, CDR1 is MNHEY and CDR2 SVGEGT. The CDR3 loop is CASSLGLAGFQETQYF. In DNA form, the CDR3 reads TGTGCCAGCAGTTTGGGACTAGCGGGGTTCCAAGAGACCCAGTACTTC.

This chain uses TRBV30 with TRBJ2-7; 8 bases agree with TRBD2. J lost 5 bases, V lost 1 base, and 7 bases had no gene match. Germline CDR1 and CDR2: GTSNPN and SVGIG (reference sequence). The CDR3 runs to 14 residues. Written as DNA, the CDR3 is TGTGCCTGGAGTGGACTAGCGAGTGTCCACGAGCAGTACTTC. This codes for CAWSGLASVHEQYF.

This clone has a handful of counts. The chain links TRBV7-9 to TRBJ2-1, with 11 bases lining up with TRBD2. Germline V gene sequence: CDR1 SEHNR, CDR2 FQNEAQ (reference sequence). CDR3 length: 17 residues. Unmatched junction bases numbered 6, after V lost 5 bases and J lost 0 bases. CDR3 DNA sequence: TGTGCCAGCAGCCCCCGACTAGCGGGAAACTCCTACAATGAGCAGTTCTTC. It is translated as CASSPRLAGNSYNEQFF.

The chain is built from TRBV30 and TRBJ1-4; D not certain. The V gene lost 4 bases and the J gene lost 7 bases, with 10 bases spanning the gap. CDR1 and CDR2 (germline): GTSNPN, SVGIG (reference sequence). This CDR3 contains 12 residues. DNA of the CDR3: TGTGCCTGGAATAGCGGGAGTGAAAAACTGTTTTTT. Protein: CAWNSGSEKLFF. The whole variable domain, filled in from reference TRBV30 and TRBJ1-4, reads SQTIHQWPATLVQPVGSPLSLECTVEGTSNPNLYWYRQAAGRGLQLLFYSVGIGQISSEVPQNLSASRPQDRQFILSSKKLLLSDSGFYLCAWNSGSEKLFFGSGTQLSVL.

The V gene is TRBV24-1, the J gene TRBJ1-2; a possible D gene is TRBD1 (5 bases). V was clipped by 9 bases and J by 2 bases, with 15 bases between them. The CDR3 runs to 14 residues. Germline V gene lookup returns CDR1 KGHDR and CDR2 SFDVKD. CDR3 protein: CATPWGPANYGYTF. CDR3 sequence (DNA): TGTGCCACCCCCTGGGGCCCGGCGAACTATGGCTACACCTTC.

The V and J genes are TRBV4-3 and TRBJ2-2, with D possibly matching TRBD1 (5 bases). Trimming took 3 bases from V and 5 from J, leaving 13 bases between them. Germline assignment: CDR1 LGHNA and CDR2 YSLEER. There are 15 residues in the CDR3. CDR3 bases: TGCGCCAGCAGCCAGGCAGGGCCGGAGACCGGGGAGCTGTTTTTT. It specifies CASSQAGPETGELFF.

V gene TRBV7-2 combines with J gene TRBJ1-6; possibly TRBD1 for D (5 bases). The ends were cut back, 3 bases at V and 5 bases at J, with 11 bases in the middle. This CDR3 has 15 amino acids. Germline V gene sequence: CDR1 SGHTA, CDR2 FQGNSA. The CDR3 is CASSFSRVNNSPLHF. CDR3 DNA: TGTGCCAGCAGCTTTTCCAGGGTCAATAATTCACCCCTCCACTTT.

In this sample, this clone turned up a few times. V gene TRBV6-1 combines with J gene TRBJ1-2, with D perhaps matching TRBD1 (5 bases). Germline assignment: CDR1 MNHNS and CDR2 SASEGT. The V and J ends lost 2 bases and 2 bases respectively, with 12 bases between them. This CDR3 comprises 15 residues. The CDR3 is CASSEQTVPNYGYTF. As DNA, the CDR3 is TGTGCCAGCAGTGAACAGACAGTTCCAAACTATGGCTACACCTTC.